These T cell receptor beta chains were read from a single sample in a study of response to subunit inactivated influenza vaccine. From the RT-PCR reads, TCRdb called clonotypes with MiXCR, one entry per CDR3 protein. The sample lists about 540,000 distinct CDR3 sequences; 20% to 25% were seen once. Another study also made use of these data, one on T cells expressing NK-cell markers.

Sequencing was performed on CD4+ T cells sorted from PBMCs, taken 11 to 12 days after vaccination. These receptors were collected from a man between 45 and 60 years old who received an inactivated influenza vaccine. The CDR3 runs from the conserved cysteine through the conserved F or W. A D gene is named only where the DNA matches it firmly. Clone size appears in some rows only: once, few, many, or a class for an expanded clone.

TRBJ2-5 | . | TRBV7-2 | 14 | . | CASSSRLASETQYF | TGTGCCAGCAGCTCTCGACTGGCCTCGGAGACCCAGTACTTC
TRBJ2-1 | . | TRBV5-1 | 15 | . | CASSLGLSPYNEQFF | TGCGCCAGCAGCTTGGGCCTTTCCCCCTACAATGAGCAGTTCTTC
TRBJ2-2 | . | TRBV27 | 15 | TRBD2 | CASRAGLTNTGELFF | TGTGCCAGCAGAGCGGGACTGACGAACACCGGGGAGCTGTTTTTT
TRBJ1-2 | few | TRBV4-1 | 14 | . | CASSQDLLDYGYTF | TGCGCCAGCAGCCAAGATCTCCTGGATTATGGCTACACCTTC
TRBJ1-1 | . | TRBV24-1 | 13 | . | CATSDPPSAEAFF | TGTGCCACCAGTGACCCTCCTTCTGCGGAAGCTTTCTTT
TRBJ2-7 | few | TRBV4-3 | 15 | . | CASSHTGSGNYEQYF | TGCGCCAGCAGCCATACGGGATCCGGGAACTACGAGCAGTACTTC
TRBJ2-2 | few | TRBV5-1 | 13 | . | CASSLVGPGELFF | TGCGCCAGCAGCTTGGTTGGGCCCGGGGAGCTGTTTTTT
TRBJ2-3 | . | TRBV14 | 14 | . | CASSGGQKVDTQYF | TGTGCCAGCAGCGGTGGACAGAAGGTAGATACGCAGTATTTT
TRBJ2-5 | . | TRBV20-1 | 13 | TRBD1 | CSANAGGMETQYF | TGCAGTGCTAATGCAGGGGGTATGGAGACCCAGTACTTC
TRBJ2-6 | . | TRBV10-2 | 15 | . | CASSESRAGANVLTF | TGCGCCAGCAGTGAGTCACGTGCTGGGGCCAACGTCCTGACTTTC
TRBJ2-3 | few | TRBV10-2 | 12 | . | CASGSGRDTQYF | TGCGCCAGCGGATCAGGGAGGGATACGCAGTATTTT
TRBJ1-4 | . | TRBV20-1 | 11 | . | CSARDFPKLFF | TGCAGTGCTAGAGACTTTCCAAAACTGTTTTTT
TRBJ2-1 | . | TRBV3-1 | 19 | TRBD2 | CASSQDRAISGRAYNEQFF | TGTGCCAGCAGCCAAGATCGGGCCATTAGCGGGAGGGCCTACAATGAGCAGTTCTTC
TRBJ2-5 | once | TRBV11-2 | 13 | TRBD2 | CASRLAGSETQYF | TGTGCCAGCAGACTAGCGGGCTCAGAGACCCAGTACTTC
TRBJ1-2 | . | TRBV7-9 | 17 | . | CASSLGPTGGGNYGYTF | TGTGCCAGCAGCCTAGGCCCTACGGGGGGCGGGAACTATGGCTACACCTTC
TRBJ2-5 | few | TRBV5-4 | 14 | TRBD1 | CASSLQGGEETQYF | TGTGCCAGCAGCTTACAGGGGGGTGAAGAGACCCAGTACTTC
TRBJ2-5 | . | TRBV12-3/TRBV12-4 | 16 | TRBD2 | CASSSNSGSMAETQYF | TGTGCCAGCAGTTCTAATAGCGGGAGTATGGCCGAGACCCAGTACTTC
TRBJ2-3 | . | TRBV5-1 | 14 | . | CASSLGTVLDTQYF | TGCGCCAGCAGCTTGGGGACGGTTTTAGATACGCAGTATTTT
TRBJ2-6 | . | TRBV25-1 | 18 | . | CASSPQQGLSSGANVLTF | TGTGCCAGCAGTCCTCAACAAGGACTGAGCTCTGGGGCCAACGTCCTGACTTTC
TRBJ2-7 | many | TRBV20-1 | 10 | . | CSAHFGEQYF | TGCAGTGCTCACTTTGGTGAGCAGTACTTC
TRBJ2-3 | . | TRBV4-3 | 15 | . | CASSQVATSTDTQYF | TGCGCCAGCAGCCAAGTTGCAACCAGCACAGATACGCAGTATTTT
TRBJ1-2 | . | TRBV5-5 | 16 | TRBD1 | CASSLVARGRDYGYTF | TGTGCCAGCAGCTTGGTTGCGAGGGGGCGGGACTATGGCTACACCTTC
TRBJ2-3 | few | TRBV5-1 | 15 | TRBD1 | CASSYRTGEVDTQYF | TGCGCCAGCAGCTATCGGACAGGGGAGGTAGATACGCAGTATTTT
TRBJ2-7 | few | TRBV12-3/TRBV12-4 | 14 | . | CASSATGTFSEQYF | TGTGCCAGCAGTGCTACCGGGACTTTCTCTGAGCAGTACTTC
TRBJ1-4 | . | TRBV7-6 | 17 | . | CASSISWDGATNEKLFF | TGTGCCAGCAGCATTTCCTGGGACGGCGCAACTAATGAAAAACTGTTTTTT
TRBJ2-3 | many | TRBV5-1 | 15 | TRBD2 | CASSFSGDRTDTQYF | TGCGCCAGCAGCTTCAGCGGGGACCGCACAGATACGCAGTATTTT
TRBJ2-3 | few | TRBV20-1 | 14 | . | CSAKRAGLSDTQYF | TGCAGTGCAAAGAGGGCAGGGCTCTCAGATACGCAGTATTTT
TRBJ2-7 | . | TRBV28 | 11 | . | CASSRTAEQYF | TGTGCCAGCAGTAGGACAGCAGAGCAGTACTTC
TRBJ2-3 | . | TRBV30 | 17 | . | CAWSVRVALGSTDTQYF | TGTGCCTGGAGTGTACGGGTAGCTCTAGGTAGCACAGATACGCAGTATTTT
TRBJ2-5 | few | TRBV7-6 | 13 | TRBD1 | CASSWDSQETQYF | TGTGCCAGCAGCTGGGACAGCCAAGAGACCCAGTACTTC
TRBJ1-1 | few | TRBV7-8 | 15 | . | CASSLGVREVTEAFF | TGTGCCAGCAGCTTAGGTGTCAGGGAGGTCACTGAAGCTTTCTTT
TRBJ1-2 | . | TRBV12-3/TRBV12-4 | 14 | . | CASSLTDLGYGYTF | TGTGCCAGCAGTTTGACAGATTTGGGCTATGGCTACACCTTC
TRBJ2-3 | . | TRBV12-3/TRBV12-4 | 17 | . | CASSLYQASHNTDTQYF | TGTGCCAGCAGTTTGTATCAGGCTAGTCACAACACAGATACGCAGTATTTT
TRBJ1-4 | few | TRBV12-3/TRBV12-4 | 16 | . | CASSFAQGRTNEKLFF | TGTGCCAGCAGTTTTGCTCAGGGGCGAACTAATGAAAAACTGTTTTTT
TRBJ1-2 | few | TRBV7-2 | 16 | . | CASSSHHGTETYGYTF | TGTGCCAGCAGCTCCCACCACGGGACGGAAACCTATGGCTACACCTTC
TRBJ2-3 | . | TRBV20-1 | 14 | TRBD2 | CSAEIAGRTDTQYF | TGCAGTGCTGAAATAGCGGGGCGCACAGATACGCAGTATTTT
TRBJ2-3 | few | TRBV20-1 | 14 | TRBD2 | CSAKTSVPPDTQYF | TGCAGTGCTAAGACTAGCGTCCCCCCAGATACGCAGTATTTT
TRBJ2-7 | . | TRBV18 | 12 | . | CASSPNTDEQYF | TGTGCCAGCTCCCCCAACACAGACGAGCAGTACTTC
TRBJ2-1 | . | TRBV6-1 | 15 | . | CAVSPPARVGFEQFF | TGTGCCGTGAGCCCCCCTGCCAGGGTTGGCTTTGAGCAGTTCTTC
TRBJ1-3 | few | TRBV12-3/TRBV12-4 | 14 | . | CASRSGTSGNTIYF | TGTGCCAGCAGGTCAGGGACCTCTGGAAACACCATATATTTT
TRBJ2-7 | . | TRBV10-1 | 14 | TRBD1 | CASSETGELGEQYF | TGCGCCAGCAGTGAAACAGGGGAATTGGGCGAGCAGTACTTC
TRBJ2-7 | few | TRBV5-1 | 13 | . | CASGEGGTYEQYF | TGCGCCAGCGGAGAGGGTGGCACATACGAGCAGTACTTC
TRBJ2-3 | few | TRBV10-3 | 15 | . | CAISESPVSTDTQYF | TGTGCCATCAGTGAGTCGCCGGTTAGCACAGATACGCAGTATTTT
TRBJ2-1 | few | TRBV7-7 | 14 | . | CASSLSEGLYEQFF | TGTGCTAGCAGCTTATCTGAGGGGCTCTATGAGCAGTTCTTC
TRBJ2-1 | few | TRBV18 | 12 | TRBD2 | CASSSKRGEQFF | TGTGCCAGCTCATCCAAGCGGGGTGAGCAGTTCTTC
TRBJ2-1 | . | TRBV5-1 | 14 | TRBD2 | CASSLPSGLNEQFF | TGCGCCAGCAGCTTGCCTAGCGGGCTTAATGAGCAGTTCTTC
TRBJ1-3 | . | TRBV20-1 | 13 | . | CSADKSSGNTIYF | TGCAGTGCTGACAAGAGCTCTGGAAACACCATATATTTT
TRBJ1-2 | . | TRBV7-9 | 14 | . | CASSPLTRNYGYTF | TGTGCCAGCAGCCCCTTAACTCGGAACTATGGCTACACCTTC